This T cell receptor beta chain comes out of a study of shared clonotypes between healthy human individuals (dated by TCRdb to 2020 to 2021). General notes on the study: The cohort included a few men and a couple of women between 18 and 49 years of age. Different laboratories and diverse techniques were used to prepare libraries and sequence TCR repertoires, to increase sequencing depth and limit assay-specific biases. Blood TCR repertoires of a handful of healthy adults were deeply sequenced to estimate repertoire size and the extent of clonotype sharing between individuals. For each donor, CD4 naive and CD4 memory were each run on three plates, CD8 naive on two plates, and CD8 memory on one plate. Between about 0.85 and 8.9 billion PBMCs per donor were obtained by leukapheresis.

The donors were healthy, HIV-negative adults who had no recently reported acute infections or vaccinations. Only Caucasian adults living in Nashville, Tennessee, USA were represented among the donors. CD4+ T cells were enriched through magnetic negative selection, after which naive cells were positively selected on CD45RA and the remaining negative fraction served as the memory subset. After blood collection by leukapheresis, PBMCs were isolated using Ficoll-Histopaque density gradient centrifugation and then cryopreserved in the vapor phase of liquid nitrogen. Purity and quantity of every magnetically sorted T cell population were checked by analytical flow cytometry. From each sorted fraction, genomic DNA was isolated and quantified by UV absorbance on a Nanodrop 2000c. General study outcomes and caveats: Sampling was restricted to blood, and TCR repertoires in tissues likely differ from the TCR repertoires found in blood. Pairwise subsampling led to the expectation that sequencing depth would affect the degree of clonotype sharing among donors. Naive subsets generally had larger estimated clonotype richness than memory subsets did. Compared with non-shared clonotypes, the clonotypes found in all four sorted-subset donors had higher generation probabilities. When a few donors were compared, the shared fraction of clonotypes was 5% to 6.5% for naive CD4, 3.5% for naive CD8, 2% to 2.5% for memory CD4, and 0.35% to 0.4% for memory CD8. Rarefaction of sorted-subset datasets indicated incomplete sequencing despite the large sequencing depth. Because the study included only a small number of donors, the genetic and exposure-history diversity represented was limited.

There are 16 amino acids in the CDR3, from cysteine to phenylalanine inclusive. Kept here is only the CDR3 DNA, which spans 48 bases and is read in frame from base 1. According to the germline V gene, CDR1 reads MDHEN and CDR2 reads SYDVKM. After removal of 6 bases from V and 3 bases from J, the junction retains 8 bases not matched to a gene. Using the deep immunoSEQ assay, TCR CDR3 regions were amplified from genomic DNA by multiplex PCR. Extracted genomic DNA from each cell subset was distributed evenly across all wells of several immunoSEQ 96-well plates, and each plate was treated as a replicate. For sorted subsets, around 200 ng genomic DNA, equal to tens of thousands of T cell genomes, was loaded into each replicate PCR. Purified libraries were quantified with a Qubit 3.0 fluorometer, sized on a Bioanalyzer 2100, and re-quantified with the KAPA Library Quantification kit. Each immunoSEQ 96-well plate was sequenced on its own single-read 150-cycle Illumina NextSeq 550 flow cell. The source study handled its data this way. The immunoSEQ output contained only junctional sequences without quality scores, so filtering could not match that applied to full-length reads. Sequences were annotated with PyIR, a Python wrapper for IgBLAST v1.9, and V/J genes and CDR3 were assigned using IMGT germline references. Reads were removed for weak V/J assignments (E-value above 1e-6), missing CDR3, stop codons, out-of-frame junctions, or ambiguous translated residues. V3J clonotypes were defined by identical inferred V gene, J gene, and CDR3 amino acid sequence. The percentage overlap between two repertoires was calculated by dividing the number of shared unique clonotypes by the size of the smaller repertoire. RTK rarefaction, the Chao1 estimator, and Recon v2.1 estimates of unobserved clonotypes were used to assess repertoire richness. OLGA was used to compute generation probabilities for all TCRbeta clonotypes that the gDNA method yielded from a handful of donors. The clones in this table, taken by TCRdb from immuneACCESS, are in-frame only. Not every clone is retained; where verified, under half of the shortfall comes from an unresolved V gene, and the cause of the rest is unknown. That table supplies the V and J calls and clone size; D and trimming were determined from the DNA. The sample has a few million clones on record, approximately 95% of them singletons. The top ten hold about 0.41% of the sample.

Remarks on this clone: This clone's antigen is unknown. Base qualities were left out, and no much larger clone turns up one base away.

The chain is assembled from TRBV28 and TRBJ2-2; 9 bases in the middle match TRBD2. The sequencing sample was made of naive CD4+ T cells from PBMCs. According to the study, the label for this sample's cell subset or site signals: CD45RA+ positively selected. This clonotype was sampled from a man aged 18-30 years in good health. Some clones in this sample may be carry-over from other donors' samples. The DNA sequence is as follows: TGTGCCAGCAGCTCACCTAGCGGGATTCACACCGGGGAGCTGTTTTTT. Protein translation: CASSSPSGIHTGELFF.